This paragraph covers one T cell receptor (beta chain) sequence. The antigen is unknown. The PCR had 60 Vbeta and 13 Jbeta primers. The data were produced by immunoSEQ multiplex PCR, yet TCRdb's version contains in-frame clones alone and is incomplete. The sample holds about 140,000 clones, approximately 82% seen once. The data derive from a study of cytomegalovirus exposure and HLA in healthy donors. Whole-study findings and limits: Presence/absence analyses supposed approximately even sequencing depth among donors. Cytomegalovirus association was assigned to 150 to 200 TCR beta chains. A later analysis found TCR association rates differed by HLA locus, highest for DRB1 and lowest for HLA-C. Accurate HLA-A and HLA-B prediction from TCR beta sequences was reported for most subjects.

The sample comprised PBMCs. The sequence was obtained from a woman in her 40s in good health and CMV-seronegative.

For the CDR3, the DNA is TGTGCCAGCAGCCAAGTTGTAGCGGTTAGCTCCTACGAGCAGTACTTC. This codes for CASSQVVAVSSYEQYF. The chain is built from TRBV4-2 and TRBJ2-7; possibly TRBD2 for D (6 bases). V lost 1 base to trimming and J lost 0 bases, with 13 bases between them. The germline V gene has CDR1 LGHNA and CDR2 YNFKEQ. The CDR3 runs 16 residues.